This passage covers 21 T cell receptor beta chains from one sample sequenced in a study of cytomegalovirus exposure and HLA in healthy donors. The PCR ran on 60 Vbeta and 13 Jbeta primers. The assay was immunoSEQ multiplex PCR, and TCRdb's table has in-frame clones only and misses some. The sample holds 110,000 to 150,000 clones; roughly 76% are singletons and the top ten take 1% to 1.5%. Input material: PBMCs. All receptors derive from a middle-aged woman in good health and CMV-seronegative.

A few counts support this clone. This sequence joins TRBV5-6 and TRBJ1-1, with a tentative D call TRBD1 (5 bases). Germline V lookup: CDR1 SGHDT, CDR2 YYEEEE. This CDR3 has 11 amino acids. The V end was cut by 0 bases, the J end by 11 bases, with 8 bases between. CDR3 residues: CASSLETVAFF. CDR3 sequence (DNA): TGTGCCAGCAGCTTGGAGACAGTGGCTTTCTTT.

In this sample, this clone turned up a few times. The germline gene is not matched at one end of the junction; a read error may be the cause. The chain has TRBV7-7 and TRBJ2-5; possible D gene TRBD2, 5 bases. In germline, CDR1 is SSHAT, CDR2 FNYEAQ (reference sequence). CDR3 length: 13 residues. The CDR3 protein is CASSLGLKETQYF. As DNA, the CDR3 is TGTGCTAGCAGCTTAGGACTTAAAGAGACCCAGTACTTC.

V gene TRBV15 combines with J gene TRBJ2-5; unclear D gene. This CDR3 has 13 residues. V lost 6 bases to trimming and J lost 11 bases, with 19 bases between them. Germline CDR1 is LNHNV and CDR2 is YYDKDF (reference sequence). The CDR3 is CATRGQSSEEQYF. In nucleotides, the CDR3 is TGTGCCACCAGGGGTCAGTCCAGCGAGGAGCAGTACTTC.

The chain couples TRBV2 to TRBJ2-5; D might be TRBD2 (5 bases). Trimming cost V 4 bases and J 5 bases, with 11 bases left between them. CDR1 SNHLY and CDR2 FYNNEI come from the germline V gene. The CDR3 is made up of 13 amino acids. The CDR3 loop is CASSGRGSETQYF. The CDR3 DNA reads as TGTGCCAGCAGTGGCCGAGGGTCGGAGACCCAGTACTTC.

CDR3 residues: CASNLLGAGQPQHF. CDR3 coding DNA: TGTGCCAGCAACCTTTTGGGGGCGGGTCAGCCCCAGCATTTT. The V call is TRBV7-2, the J call TRBJ1-5; TRBD1 is a possible D gene (6 bases). Germline V gene lookup returns CDR1 SGHTA and CDR2 FQGNSA. The V end was cut by 7 bases, the J end by 6 bases, with 16 bases between. The CDR3 loop spans 14 amino acids.

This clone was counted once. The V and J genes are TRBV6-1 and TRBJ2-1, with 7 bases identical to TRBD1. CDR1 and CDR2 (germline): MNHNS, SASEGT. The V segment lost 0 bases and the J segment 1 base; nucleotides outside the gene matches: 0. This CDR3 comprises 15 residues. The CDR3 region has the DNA TGTGCCAGCAGTGAAGCGACAGGGTCCTACAATGAGCAGTTCTTC. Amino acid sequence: CASSEATGSYNEQFF.

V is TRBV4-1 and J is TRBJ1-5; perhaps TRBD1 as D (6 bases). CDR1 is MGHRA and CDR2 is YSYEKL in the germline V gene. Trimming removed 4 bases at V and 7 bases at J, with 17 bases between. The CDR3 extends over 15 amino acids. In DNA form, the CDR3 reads TGCGCCAGCAGCCCAGGACCCCTGACAGGCCAGCCCCAGCATTTT. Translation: CASSPGPLTGQPQHF.

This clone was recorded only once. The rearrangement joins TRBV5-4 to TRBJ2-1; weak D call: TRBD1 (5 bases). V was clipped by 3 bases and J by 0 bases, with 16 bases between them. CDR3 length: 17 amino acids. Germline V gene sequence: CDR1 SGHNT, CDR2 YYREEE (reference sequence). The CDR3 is CASSSGRQLNSYNEQFF. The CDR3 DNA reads TGTGCCAGCAGCTCCGGCCGACAGCTAAACTCCTACAATGAGCAGTTCTTC.

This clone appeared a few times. The DNA of the CDR3 is TGTGCCAGCAGTCTGCAGGGCGGGGACGAGCAGTACTTC. This gives the protein CASSLQGGDEQYF. The rearrangement uses TRBV7-3 and TRBJ2-7; a possible D gene is TRBD2 (6 bases). CDR3 size: 13 residues. V was pared by 6 bases and J by 5 bases, with 14 bases between. In germline, CDR1 is SGHTA, CDR2 FQGTGA.

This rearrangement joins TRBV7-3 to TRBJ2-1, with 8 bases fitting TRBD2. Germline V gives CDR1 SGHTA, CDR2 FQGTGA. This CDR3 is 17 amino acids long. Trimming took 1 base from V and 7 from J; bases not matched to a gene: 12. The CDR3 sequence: CASSLSGSAGGRNEQFF. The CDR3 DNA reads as TGTGCCAGCAGCTTAAGCGGGTCGGCGGGGGGTAGGAATGAGCAGTTCTTC.

The CDR3 DNA sequence: TGTGCCAGCAGCATTGGACAGGGGGTGGGCTACACCTTC. Residues: CASSIGQGVGYTF. This chain joins TRBV28 and TRBJ1-2, with 10 positions matching TRBD1. Trimming cost V 6 bases and J 8 bases; bases outside gene matches: 6. The CDR3 totals 13 residues. Germline V gene lookup returns CDR1 MDHEN and CDR2 SYDVKM.

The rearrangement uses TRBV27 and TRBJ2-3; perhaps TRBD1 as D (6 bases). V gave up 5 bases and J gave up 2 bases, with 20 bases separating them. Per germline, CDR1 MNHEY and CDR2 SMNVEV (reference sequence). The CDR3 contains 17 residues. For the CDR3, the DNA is TGTGCCAGCAGTCCCAGACAACAGGGTTGGGTCACAGATACGCAGTATTTT. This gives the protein CASSPRQQGWVTDTQYF.

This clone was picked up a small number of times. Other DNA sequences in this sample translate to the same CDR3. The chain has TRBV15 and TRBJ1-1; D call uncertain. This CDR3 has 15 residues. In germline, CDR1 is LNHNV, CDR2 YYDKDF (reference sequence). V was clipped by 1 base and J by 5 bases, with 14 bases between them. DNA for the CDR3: TGTGCCACCAGCAGAGTAAGAGCTTCAGGAACTGAAGCTTTCTTT. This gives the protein CATSRVRASGTEAFF.

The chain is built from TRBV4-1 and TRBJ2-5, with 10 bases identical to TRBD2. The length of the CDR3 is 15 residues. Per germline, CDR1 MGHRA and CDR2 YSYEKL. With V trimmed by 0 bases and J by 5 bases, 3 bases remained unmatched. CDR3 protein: CASSQDGTSDETQYF. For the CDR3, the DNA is TGCGCCAGCAGCCAAGATGGGACTAGCGACGAGACCCAGTACTTC.

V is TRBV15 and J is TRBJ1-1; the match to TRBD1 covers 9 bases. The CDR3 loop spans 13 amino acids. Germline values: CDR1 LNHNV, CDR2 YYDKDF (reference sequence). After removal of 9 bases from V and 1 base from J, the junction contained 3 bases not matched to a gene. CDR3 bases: TGTGCCACGGGGGGACAGGGGAACACTGAAGCTTTCTTT. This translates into CATGGQGNTEAFF.

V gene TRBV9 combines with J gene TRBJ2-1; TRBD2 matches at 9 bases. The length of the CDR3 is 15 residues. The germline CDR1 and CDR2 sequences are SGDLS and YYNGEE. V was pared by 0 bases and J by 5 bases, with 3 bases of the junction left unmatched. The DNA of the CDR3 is TGTGCCAGCAGCGTAGGGACTAGCGTAAACAATGAGCAGTTCTTC. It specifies CASSVGTSVNNEQFF.

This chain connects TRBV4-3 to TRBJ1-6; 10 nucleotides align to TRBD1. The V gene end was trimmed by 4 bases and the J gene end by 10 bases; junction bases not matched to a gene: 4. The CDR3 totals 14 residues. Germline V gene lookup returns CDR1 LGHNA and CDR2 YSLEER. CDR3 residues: CASSLGQGKSPLHF. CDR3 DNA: TGCGCCAGCAGCCTGGGACAGGGGAAATCACCCCTCCACTTT.

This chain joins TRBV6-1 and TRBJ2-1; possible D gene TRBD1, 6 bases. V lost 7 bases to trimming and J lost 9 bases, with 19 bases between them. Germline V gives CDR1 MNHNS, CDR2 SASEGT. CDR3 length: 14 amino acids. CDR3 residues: CASKVGQGMGEQFF. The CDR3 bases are TGTGCCAGCAAAGTAGGGCAGGGGATGGGTGAGCAGTTCTTC.

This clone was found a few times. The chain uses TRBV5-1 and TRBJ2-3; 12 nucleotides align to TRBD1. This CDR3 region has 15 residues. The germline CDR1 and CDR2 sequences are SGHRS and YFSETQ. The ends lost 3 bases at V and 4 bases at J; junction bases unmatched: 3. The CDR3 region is CASSSGTGGSDTQYF. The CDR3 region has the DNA TGCGCCAGCAGCTCCGGGACAGGGGGCTCAGATACGCAGTATTTT.

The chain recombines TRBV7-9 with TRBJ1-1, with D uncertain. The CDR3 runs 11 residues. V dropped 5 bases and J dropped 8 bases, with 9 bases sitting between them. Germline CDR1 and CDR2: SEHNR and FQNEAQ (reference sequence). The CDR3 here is CASSQYREAFF. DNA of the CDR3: TGTGCCAGCAGCCAGTACAGAGAAGCTTTCTTT.

In nucleotides, the CDR3 is TGTGCCAGCAGCTCCGAGGACAGAAACTATGGCTACACCTTC. Amino acids: CASSSEDRNYGYTF. V gene TRBV7-9 combines with J gene TRBJ1-2, with D possibly matching TRBD1 (6 bases). V lost 4 bases and J lost 2, with 11 bases in between. This CDR3 comprises 14 residues. The germline V gene encodes CDR1 SEHNR and CDR2 FQNEAQ (reference sequence).